Here is one T cell receptor beta chain with its context. The antigen remains undetermined. The data derive from a study of regulatory dendritic cells for organ transplantation. Study-level findings and limits: Memory CD8+ T cells were the most oligoclonal; naive cells were highly diverse.

Sorted T cells were CFSE-labeled and cultured approximately five days with allogeneic regulatory or mature dendritic cells at 1:10. Germline CDR1 LGHNA, CDR2 YSLEER. V was shortened by 0 bases and J by 1 base, with 13 bases between the two germline ends. The CDR3 spans 17 residues. Data came from immunoSEQ multiplex PCR; TCRdb stores just in-frame clones and leaves some out. The sample has more than 10,000 clones, about three fifths seen once; the top ten hold 1.2%. This TCR was sampled from a human donor in good health. The gene calls are TRBV4-3 and TRBJ2-4; possible D gene TRBD2, 6 bases. The specimen was naive CD8+ T cells from blood cultured with dendritic cells. Stated subset: CD45RA+ naive T cells. CDR3 sequence (DNA): TGCGCCAGCAGCCAAGATGGAAGGGGAGGTGCCAAAAACATTCAGTACTTC. Encoded protein: CASSQDGRGGAKNIQYF.